The 5 T cell receptor beta chains reported below all come from one sample, sequenced in a study of blood T cells in healthy people across ages. Primers used in a second PCR of about 7 to 12 cycles were a sample-barcoded 5' primer and a J-beta primer mix. One entry per CDR3 protein results from TCRdb running MiXCR on the 5' RACE reads. The sample shows about 620,000 distinct CDR3 sequences, roughly 21% of them seen only once. The sample taken for sequencing was blood. The receptors come from a man aged 70-80 years in good health.

This clonotype showed up just a few times. The rearrangement joins TRBV6-2 or TRBV6-3 to TRBJ1-2; D unclear. V was pared by 7 bases and J by 2 bases, with 17 bases between. Germline loops: CDR1 MNHEY, CDR2 SVGEGT. The CDR3 length is 15 residues. The CDR3 protein is CASTPGFAGNYGYTF. The DNA of the CDR3 is TGTGCCAGCACCCCAGGATTCGCGGGGAACTATGGCTACACCTTC.

This clonotype was seen a few times. This chain connects TRBV28 to TRBJ2-5, with 7 bases matching TRBD2. Matching the DNA end better, TRBJ2-7 makes the J call doubtful. CDR1 and CDR2 (germline): MDHEN, SYDVKM. The CDR3 sequence is 14 residues long. The CDR3 DNA reads as TGTGCCAGCACCGTGAGCGGGGTAGCCTACGAGCAGTACTTC. Translation: CASTVSGVAYEQYF.

This clonotype was seen a few times. The chain combines TRBV7-2 with TRBJ2-3; 10 bases fit TRBD2. CDR1 is SGHTA and CDR2 is FQGNSA in the germline V gene. The CDR3 spans 16 residues. V shed 5 bases, J shed 3 bases, and the junction held 8 bases outside the gene matches. The CDR3 reads CASSPLAGVRTDTQYF. The CDR3 DNA reads TGTGCCAGCAGCCCTCTAGCGGGAGTTAGGACAGATACGCAGTATTTT.

This clonotype was observed a handful of times. The rearrangement links TRBV14 to TRBJ2-5; a possible D gene is TRBD2 (5 bases). The CDR3 has 15 amino acids. V was pared by 1 base and J by 4 bases, with 13 bases between. Germline V gene data show CDR1 as SGHDN and CDR2 as FVKESK. The CDR3 sequence is CASSQGSGKRETQYF. CDR3 sequence (DNA): TGTGCCAGCAGCCAAGGATCCGGGAAGCGAGAGACCCAGTACTTC.

The table lists this clonotype with a few counts. The rearrangement links TRBV27 to TRBJ2-7, with D tentatively TRBD2 (6 bases). CDR1 is MNHEY and CDR2 is SMNVEV in the germline V gene (reference sequence). Trimming pared 3 bases from V and 3 bases from J, leaving 9 bases between. This CDR3 comprises 13 residues. CDR3 in DNA: TGTGCCAGCAGTTTCCGGGAGAACTACGAGCAGTACTTC. The encoded protein is CASSFRENYEQYF.